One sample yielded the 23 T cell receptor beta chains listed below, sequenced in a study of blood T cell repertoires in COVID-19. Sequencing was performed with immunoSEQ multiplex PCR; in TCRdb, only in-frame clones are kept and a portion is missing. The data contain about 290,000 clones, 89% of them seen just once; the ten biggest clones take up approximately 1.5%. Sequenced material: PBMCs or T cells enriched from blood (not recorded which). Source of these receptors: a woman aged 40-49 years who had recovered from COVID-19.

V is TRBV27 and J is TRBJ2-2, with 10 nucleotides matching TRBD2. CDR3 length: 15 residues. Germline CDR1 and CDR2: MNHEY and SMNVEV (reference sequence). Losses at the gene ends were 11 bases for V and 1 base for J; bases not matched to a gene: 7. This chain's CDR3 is CAAVGLAENTGELFF. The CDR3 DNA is TGTGCCGCAGTAGGACTAGCGGAGAACACCGGGGAGCTGTTTTTT.

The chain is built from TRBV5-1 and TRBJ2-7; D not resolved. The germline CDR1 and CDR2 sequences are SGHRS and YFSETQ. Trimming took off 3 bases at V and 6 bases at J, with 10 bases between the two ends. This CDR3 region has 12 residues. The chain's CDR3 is CASSSTLGEQYF. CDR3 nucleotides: TGCGCCAGCAGCTCAACCCTAGGCGAGCAGTACTTC.

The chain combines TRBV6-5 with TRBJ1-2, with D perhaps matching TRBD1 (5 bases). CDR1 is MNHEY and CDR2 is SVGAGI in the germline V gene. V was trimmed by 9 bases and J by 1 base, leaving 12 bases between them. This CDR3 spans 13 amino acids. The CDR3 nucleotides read TGTGCCAGTTACAGGCCGGGTAACTATGGCTACACCTTC. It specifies CASYRPGNYGYTF.

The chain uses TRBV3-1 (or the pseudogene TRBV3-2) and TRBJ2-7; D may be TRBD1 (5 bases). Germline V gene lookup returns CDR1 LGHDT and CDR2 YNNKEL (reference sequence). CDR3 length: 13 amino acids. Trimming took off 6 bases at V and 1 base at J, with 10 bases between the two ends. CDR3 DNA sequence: TGTGCCAGCAGTCCACAGGTTTCCTACGAGCAGTACTTC. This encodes CASSPQVSYEQYF.

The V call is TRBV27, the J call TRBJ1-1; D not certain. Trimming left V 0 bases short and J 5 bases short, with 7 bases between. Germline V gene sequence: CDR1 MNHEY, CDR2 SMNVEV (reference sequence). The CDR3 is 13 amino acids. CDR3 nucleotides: TGTGCCAGCAGTTTATCGGGAGGGACTGAAGCTTTCTTT. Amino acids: CASSLSGGTEAFF.

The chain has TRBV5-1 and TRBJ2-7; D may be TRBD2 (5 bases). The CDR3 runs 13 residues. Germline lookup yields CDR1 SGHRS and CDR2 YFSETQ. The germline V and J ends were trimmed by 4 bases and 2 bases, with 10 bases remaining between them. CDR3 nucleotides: TGCGCCAGCAGCGTGGCCGGGACCTACGAGCAGTACTTC. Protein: CASSVAGTYEQYF.

The CDR3 DNA reads TGTGCCAGCAGCGGACAGGGGGCGACCGGGGAGCTGTTTTTT. Translating it yields CASSGQGATGELFF. The V and J genes are TRBV6-5 and TRBJ2-2; TRBD1 matches 11 bases. CDR1 MNHEY and CDR2 SVGAGI come from the germline V gene. The CDR3 has 14 amino acids. V lost 6 bases, J lost 5 bases, and 2 bases stayed unmatched.

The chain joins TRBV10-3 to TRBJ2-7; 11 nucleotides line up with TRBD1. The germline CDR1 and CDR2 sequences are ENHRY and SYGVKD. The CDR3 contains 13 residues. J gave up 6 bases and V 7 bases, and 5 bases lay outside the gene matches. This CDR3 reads CAITGQGGTEQYF. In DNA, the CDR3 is TGTGCCATCACGGGACAGGGGGGGACCGAGCAGTACTTC.

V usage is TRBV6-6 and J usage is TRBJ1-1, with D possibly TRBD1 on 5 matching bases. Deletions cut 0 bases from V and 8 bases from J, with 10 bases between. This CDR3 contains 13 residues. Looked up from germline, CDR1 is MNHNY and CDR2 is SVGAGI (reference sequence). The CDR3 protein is CASSYSGAAEAFF. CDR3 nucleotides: TGTGCCAGCAGTTACTCAGGGGCTGCAGAAGCTTTCTTT.

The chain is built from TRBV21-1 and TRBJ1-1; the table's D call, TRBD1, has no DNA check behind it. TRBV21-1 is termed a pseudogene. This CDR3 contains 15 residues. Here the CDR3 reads CASSKAPQVNTEAFF. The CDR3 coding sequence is TGTGCCAGCAGCAAAGCTCCACAGGTGAACACTGAAGCTTTCTTT.

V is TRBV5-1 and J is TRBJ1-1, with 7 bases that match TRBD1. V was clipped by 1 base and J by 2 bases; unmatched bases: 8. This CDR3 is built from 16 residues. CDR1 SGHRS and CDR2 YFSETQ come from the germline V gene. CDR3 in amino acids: CASSLSPQGPNTEAFF. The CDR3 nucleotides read TGCGCCAGCAGCTTGTCCCCACAGGGGCCCAACACTGAAGCTTTCTTT. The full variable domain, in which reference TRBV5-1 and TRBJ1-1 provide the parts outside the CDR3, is KAGVTQTPRYLIKTRGQQVTLSCSPISGHRSVSWYQQTPGQGLQFLFEYFSETQRNKGNFPGRFSGRQFSNSRSEMNVSTLELGDSALYLCASSLSPQGPNTEAFFGQGTRLTVV.

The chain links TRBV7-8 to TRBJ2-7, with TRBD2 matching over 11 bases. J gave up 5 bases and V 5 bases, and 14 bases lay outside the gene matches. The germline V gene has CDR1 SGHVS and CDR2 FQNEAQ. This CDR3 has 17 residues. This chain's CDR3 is CASSPAGLAGGYNEQYF. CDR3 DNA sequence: TGTGCCAGCAGCCCCGCAGGGCTAGCGGGAGGTTATAACGAGCAGTACTTC.

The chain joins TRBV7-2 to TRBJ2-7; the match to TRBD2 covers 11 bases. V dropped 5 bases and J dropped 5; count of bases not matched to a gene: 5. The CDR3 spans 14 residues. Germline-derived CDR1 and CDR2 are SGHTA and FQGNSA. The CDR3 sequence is CASSTRSGRDEQYF. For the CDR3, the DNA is TGTGCCAGCAGCACACGTAGCGGGAGGGACGAGCAGTACTTC.

CDR3 sequence: CAWTRGRGRYGYTF. The DNA for the CDR3 is TGTGCCTGGACCCGGGGCAGGGGGCGGTATGGCTACACCTTC. The chain couples TRBV30 to TRBJ1-2; 8 bases are shared with TRBD1. The CDR3 is made up of 14 amino acids. The germline gives CDR1 GTSNPN, CDR2 SVGIG (reference sequence). The V gene end was trimmed by 4 bases and the J gene end by 5 bases; junction bases not matched to a gene: 9.

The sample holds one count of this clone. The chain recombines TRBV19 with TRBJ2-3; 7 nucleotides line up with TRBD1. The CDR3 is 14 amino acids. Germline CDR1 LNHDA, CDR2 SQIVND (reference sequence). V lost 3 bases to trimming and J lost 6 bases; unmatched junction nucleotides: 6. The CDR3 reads CASSIDRVGDTQYF. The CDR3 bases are TGTGCCAGTAGTATCGACAGGGTTGGGGATACGCAGTATTTT.

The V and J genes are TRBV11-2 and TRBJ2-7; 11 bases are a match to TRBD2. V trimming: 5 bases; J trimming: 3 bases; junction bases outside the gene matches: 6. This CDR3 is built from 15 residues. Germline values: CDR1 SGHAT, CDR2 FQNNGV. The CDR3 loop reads CASSTQLAGGYEQYF. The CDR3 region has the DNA TGTGCCAGCAGCACACAGCTAGCGGGGGGCTACGAGCAGTACTTC.

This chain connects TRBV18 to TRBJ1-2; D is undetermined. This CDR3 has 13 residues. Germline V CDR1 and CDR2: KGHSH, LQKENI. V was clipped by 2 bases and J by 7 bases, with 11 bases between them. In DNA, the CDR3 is TGTGCCAGCTCACCAAACGGCGGTTTTGGCTACACCTTC. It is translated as CASSPNGGFGYTF.

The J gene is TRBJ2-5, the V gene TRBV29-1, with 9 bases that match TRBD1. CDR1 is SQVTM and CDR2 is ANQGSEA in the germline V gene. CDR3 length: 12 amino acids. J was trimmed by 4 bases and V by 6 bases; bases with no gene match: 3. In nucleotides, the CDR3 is TGCAGCGTAAGGACAGGGGTAGAGACCCAGTACTTC. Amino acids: CSVRTGVETQYF.

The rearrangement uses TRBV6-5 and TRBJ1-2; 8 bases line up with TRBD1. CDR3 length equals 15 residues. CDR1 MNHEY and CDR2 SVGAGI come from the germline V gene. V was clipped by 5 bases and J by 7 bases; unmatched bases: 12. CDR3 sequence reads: CASSQTDREECGYTF. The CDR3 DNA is TGTGCCAGCAGTCAGACGGACAGGGAGGAGTGTGGCTACACCTTC.

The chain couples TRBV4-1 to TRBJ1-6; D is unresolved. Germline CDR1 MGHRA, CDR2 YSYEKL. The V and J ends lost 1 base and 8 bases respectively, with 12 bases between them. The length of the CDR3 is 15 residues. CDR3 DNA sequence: TGCGCCAGCAGCCAAGGCGAAAACTCCTATTCACCCCTCCACTTT. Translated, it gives CASSQGENSYSPLHF.

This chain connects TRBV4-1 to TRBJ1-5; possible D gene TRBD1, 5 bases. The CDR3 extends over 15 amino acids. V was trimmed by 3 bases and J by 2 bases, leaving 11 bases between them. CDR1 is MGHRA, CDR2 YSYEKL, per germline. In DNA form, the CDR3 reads TGCGCCAGCAGCCACCAGGGTGGTCGCAATCAGCCCCAGCATTTT. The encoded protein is CASSHQGGRNQPQHF.

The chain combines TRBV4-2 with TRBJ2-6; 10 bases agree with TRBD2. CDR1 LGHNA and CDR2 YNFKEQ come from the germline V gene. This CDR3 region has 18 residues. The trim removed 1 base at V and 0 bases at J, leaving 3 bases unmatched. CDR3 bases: TGTGCCAGCAGCCAAGTCCTAGCGGGGGCCTCTGGGGCCAACGTCCTGACTTTC. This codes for CASSQVLAGASGANVLTF.

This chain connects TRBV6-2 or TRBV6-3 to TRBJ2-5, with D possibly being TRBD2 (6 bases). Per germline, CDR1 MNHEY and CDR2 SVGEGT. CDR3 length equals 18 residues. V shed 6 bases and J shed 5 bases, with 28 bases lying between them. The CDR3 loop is CASSPDQRTAGLLETQYF. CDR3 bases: TGTGCCAGCAGCCCCGACCAACGGACGGCGGGGCTACTGGAGACCCAGTACTTC.